Following are 4 T cell receptor beta chains from one sample sequenced in a study of cytotoxic CD8 clonotypes in ibrutinib-treated CLL (dated by TCRdb to the early 2020s). Library prep was done by the immunoSEQ multiplex PCR assay. TCRdb's version of the immuneACCESS table is confined to in-frame rearrangements and falls short of the full clone set. An unresolved V gene accounts for under half of the shortfall where checked; the remainder is of unknown origin. The sample profile shows tens of thousands of clones; approximately 71% of them were found once. The ten top clones hold 35% to 55% of the sample. According to the study, the label for this sample's time point signals: about a year on ibrutinib. The sequenced sample was PBMCs, obtained after 12 months of ibrutinib treatment. Receptor source: a human donor with chronic lymphocytic leukemia.

Concerning this clone itself: Other DNA sequences in this specimen translate into the identical CDR3. The chain has TRBV7-3 and TRBJ1-1; D may be TRBD1 (5 bases). V lost 3 bases, J lost 1 base, and 6 bases lay in between. The CDR3 length is 13 residues. Germline values: CDR1 SGHTA, CDR2 FQGTGA. In DNA, the CDR3 is TGTGCCAGCAGCTTTGGGGCGAACACTGAAGCTTTCTTT. Protein: CASSFGANTEAFF.

The chain has TRBV2 and TRBJ2-1; a possible D gene is TRBD2 (6 bases). The CDR3 has 13 amino acids. Between the trimmed V and J ends, which lost 7 bases and 9 bases, there was a span of 16 bases. In germline, CDR1 is SNHLY, CDR2 FYNNEI. The CDR3 DNA reads TGTGCCAGCAATCGAGTACTAGCCACTGAGCAGTTCTTC. It is translated as CASNRVLATEQFF.

This chain joins TRBV9 and TRBJ2-1; 9 bases are a match to TRBD2. From germline, CDR1 is SGDLS and CDR2 YYNGEE. V gave up 3 bases and J gave up 9 bases; unmatched junction bases: 7. This CDR3 region has 14 residues. The CDR3 loop reads CASSGENSGGEQFF. CDR3 DNA sequence: TGTGCCAGCAGCGGAGAAAATAGCGGGGGTGAGCAGTTCTTC.

The chain links TRBV7-3 to TRBJ2-2; weak D call: TRBD1 (5 bases). Trimming took 0 bases from V and 6 from J, leaving 8 bases between them. The CDR3 extends over 14 amino acids. Per the germline V gene, CDR1 is SGHTA and CDR2 is FQGTGA. The DNA for the CDR3 is TGTGCCAGCAGCTTAACAGGGGTGGCCGGGGAGCTGTTTTTT. Its translation: CASSLTGVAGELFF.